The 31 T cell receptor beta chains below all came from one sample that was sequenced in a study of post-analysis software for immune sequencing data (dated by TCRdb to between 2014 and 2017). General findings and caveats noted by the study authors: Patients showed significantly higher frequencies than controls for a few TRBV segments, among them TRBV5-6, TRBV5-1 and TRBV20-1.

Their antigens remain unidentified. The library came from PCR. Instrument used: Illumina HiSeq 2500. To reduce PCR and sequencing biases, unique molecular identifiers were built into the TCR beta cDNA libraries. TCRdb reran the public reads through fastp at Q25 and MiXCR, keeping productive beta chains. Every distinct CDR3 protein forms one entry, paired with its most common genes and DNA. The sample table records 350,000 to 500,000 distinct CDR3 sequences; 35% to 45% of these occur just once. The ten most abundant clones make up 7.6% of the sample. Sequences were obtained from blood. Receptor source: a girl aged 2-10 years with multiple sclerosis.

The CDR3 DNA follows: TGTGCCAGCAGCTTGACGGGAGAGGAGAACGAGCAGTACTTC. Translated, it gives CASSLTGEENEQYF. The chain couples TRBV7-6 to TRBJ2-7, with a weak D call TRBD2 (6 bases). Germline V CDR1 and CDR2: SGHVS, FNYEAQ. Trimming stripped 3 bases from V and 5 bases from J, with 14 bases between. The CDR3 has 14 residues.

V is TRBV20-1 and J is TRBJ1-5; 11 positions agree with TRBD1. V dropped 5 bases and J dropped 1; count of bases not matched to a gene: 7. CDR1 is DFQATT and CDR2 is SNEGSKA in the germline V gene (reference sequence). This CDR3 comprises 16 residues. This CDR3 reads CSAPDRGLWSNQPQHF. The CDR3 DNA sequence: TGCAGTGCTCCGGACAGGGGGCTGTGGAGCAATCAGCCCCAGCATTTT.

The V gene is TRBV7-6, the J gene TRBJ2-7; TRBD1 matches at 8 bases. TRBJ2-5 matches the DNA end more closely, so the J call is doubtful. CDR1 and CDR2 from the germline V gene are SGHVS and FNYEAQ. The CDR3 has 14 residues. The CDR3 DNA reads TGTGCCAGCAGCTCGACAGGGGTTTACGGGACCCAGTACTTC. This codes for CASSSTGVYGTQYF.

V usage is TRBV10-3 and J usage is TRBJ1-5; 7 nucleotides agree with TRBD1. This CDR3 contains 13 residues. The germline V gene encodes CDR1 ENHRY and CDR2 SYGVKD. V dropped 6 bases and J dropped 3; count of bases not matched to a gene: 2. The CDR3 here is CAIRGTVNQPQHF. CDR3 DNA: TGTGCCATCAGGGGGACAGTCAATCAGCCCCAGCATTTT.

The CDR3 region is CASMTYNEQFF. CDR3 nucleotides: TGTGCCAGCATGACCTACAATGAGCAGTTCTTC. The chain has TRBV6-2 or TRBV6-3 and TRBJ2-1; the D is unclear. CDR1 and CDR2 from the germline V gene are MNHEY and SVGEGT. The CDR3 sequence is 11 residues long. V gave up 7 bases and J gave up 2 bases, with 3 bases separating them.

The chain carries TRBV10-3 and TRBJ1-4, with D possibly being TRBD1 (6 bases). This CDR3 is built from 14 residues. Trimming removed 3 bases at V and 5 bases at J, with 10 bases between. CDR1 is ENHRY and CDR2 is SYGVKD in the germline V gene. This chain's CDR3 is CAISERQENEKLFF. DNA for the CDR3: TGTGCCATCAGTGAAAGACAGGAAAATGAAAAACTGTTTTTT.

The V call is TRBV21-1, the J call TRBJ2-7; the table's D call, TRBD2, has no DNA check behind it. TRBV21-1 is annotated as a pseudogene. The CDR3 has 15 amino acids. The CDR3 spells CASSETSGGTYEQYF. As DNA, the CDR3 is TGTGCCAGCAGCGAGACTAGCGGGGGGACCTACGAGCAGTACTTC.

V and J are TRBV27 and TRBJ1-1, with a possible D match to TRBD1 (5 bases). Deletions cut 8 bases from V and 11 bases from J, with 27 bases between. CDR1 MNHEY and CDR2 SMNVEV come from the germline V gene (reference sequence). The CDR3 extends over 15 amino acids. CDR3 loop: CASRGRLAGPDLAFF. The DNA for the CDR3 is TGTGCCAGCCGCGGCCGGCTAGCGGGACCGGACCTGGCTTTCTTT.

The table lists this clonotype with a few counts. This chain connects TRBV3-1 to TRBJ2-5; the D is unclear. Germline assignment: CDR1 LGHDT and CDR2 YNNKEL (reference sequence). The CDR3 contains 15 residues. Trimming removed 4 bases at V and 0 bases at J, with 12 bases between. CDR3 protein: CASSPDPGYQETQYF. The DNA for the CDR3 is TGTGCCAGCAGCCCCGATCCGGGCTACCAAGAGACCCAGTACTTC.

In this sample, this clonotype turned up a few times. The rearrangement joins TRBV10-3 to TRBJ2-7; 7 bases map to TRBD1. This CDR3 is 13 amino acids long. With V trimmed by 6 bases and J by 3 bases, 5 bases remained unmatched. Germline CDR1 and CDR2: ENHRY and SYGVKD. The CDR3 sequence is CAIRPTGVYEQYF. The CDR3 bases are TGTGCCATCAGACCTACAGGGGTCTACGAGCAGTACTTC.

The rearrangement joins TRBV5-1 to TRBJ1-6; D unresolved. Trimming pared 0 bases from V and 9 bases from J, leaving 7 bases between. Germline V CDR1 and CDR2: SGHRS, YFSETQ. The CDR3 runs 13 residues. The CDR3 reads CASSLDGVSPLHF. CDR3 DNA sequence: TGCGCCAGCAGCTTGGATGGGGTTTCACCCCTCCACTTT.

The chain couples TRBV29-1 to TRBJ2-3; 7 nucleotides match TRBD2. Losses at the gene ends were 4 bases for V and 4 bases for J; bases not matched to a gene: 5. Per germline, CDR1 SQVTM and CDR2 ANQGSEA. This CDR3 has 13 residues. The CDR3 spells CSVGGRAADTQYF. The CDR3 DNA reads TGCAGCGTTGGGGGGAGGGCCGCAGATACGCAGTATTTT.

The chain has TRBV27 and TRBJ2-4; TRBD1 might be the D (6 bases). The DNA end is more similar to TRBJ2-7, so the J call may be wrong. CDR1 and CDR2 from the germline V gene are MNHEY and SMNVEV (reference sequence). This CDR3 is 14 amino acids long. The DNA of the CDR3 is TGTGCCAGCAGGATGGCAGGGGCCCCCCCCGAGCAGTACTTC. It is translated as CASRMAGAPPEQYF.

The chain employs TRBV4-1 and TRBJ2-7; D tentatively fits TRBD1 or TRBD2 (5 bases each). Germline V lookup: CDR1 MGHRA, CDR2 YSYEKL. The CDR3 length is 14 residues. The germline V and J ends were trimmed by 4 bases and 6 bases, with 16 bases remaining between them. CDR3 sequence (DNA): TGCGCCAGCAGCCGCTTGGCAGGGACGGCCGAGCAGTACTTC. It is translated as CASSRLAGTAEQYF.

The chain employs TRBV6-5 and TRBJ2-7, with unresolved D. Trimming took off 0 bases at V and 0 bases at J, with 9 bases between the two ends. This CDR3 region has 15 residues. Germline CDR1 MNHEY, CDR2 SVGAGI. The CDR3 region is CASSYSFSDSYEQYF. CDR3 in DNA: TGTGCCAGCAGTTACTCCTTCTCCGACTCCTACGAGCAGTACTTC.

The chain has TRBV7-9 and TRBJ2-2; 8 bases align to TRBD1. The CDR3 extends over 18 amino acids. CDR1 is SEHNR, CDR2 FQNEAQ, per germline (reference sequence). V trimming: 5 bases; J trimming: 6 bases; junction bases outside the gene matches: 17. The CDR3 protein is CASSVGQGKSTGPGELFF. Written as DNA, the CDR3 is TGTGCCAGCAGCGTTGGACAGGGCAAATCAACCGGGCCCGGGGAGCTGTTTTTT.

This clonotype showed up just a few times. The chain recombines TRBV19 with TRBJ2-5; unclear D gene. Germline values: CDR1 LNHDA, CDR2 SQIVND (reference sequence). This CDR3 comprises 13 residues. Trimming took off 2 bases at V and 3 bases at J, with 7 bases between the two ends. The CDR3 DNA reads TGTGCCAGTAGTATACAGGCGGAAGAGACCCAGTACTTC. Amino acid sequence: CASSIQAEETQYF.

The CDR3 DNA sequence: TGTGCCAGCAGTTACGGTTGGGGGGCCACTGAAGCTTTCTTT. Its translation: CASSYGWGATEAFF. The V and J genes are TRBV6-2 or TRBV6-3 and TRBJ1-1, with D possibly being TRBD1 (6 bases). The CDR3 extends over 14 amino acids. V lost 2 bases to trimming and J lost 4 bases, with 11 bases between them. Germline values: CDR1 MNHEY, CDR2 SVGEGT.

This clonotype has only a few counts. The gene calls are TRBV7-3 and TRBJ2-1; the match to TRBD2 covers 11 bases. J lost 10 bases, V lost 2 bases, and 4 bases had no gene match. CDR3 length: 14 residues. The germline CDR1 and CDR2 sequences are SGHTA and FQGTGA. The CDR3 here is CASSLLGTSGEQFF. The CDR3, as DNA: TGTGCCAGCAGCTTACTTGGGACTAGCGGCGAGCAGTTCTTC.

CDR3 region: CSASSFQAGELFF. The CDR3, as DNA: TGCAGTGCTAGTTCGTTTCAGGCCGGGGAGCTGTTTTTT. This chain connects TRBV20-1 to TRBJ2-2; D gene uncertain. CDR3 length: 13 amino acids. V was cut by 3 bases and J by 6 bases, with 11 bases left in between. CDR1 is DFQATT and CDR2 is SNEGSKA in the germline V gene (reference sequence).

Only a few counts were recorded for this clonotype. The chain carries TRBV4-3 and TRBJ2-5; the D gene could be TRBD1 or TRBD2 (6 bases each). The germline V gene has CDR1 LGHNA and CDR2 YSLEER. V lost 3 bases to trimming and J lost 3 bases, with 17 bases between them. The CDR3 is 16 amino acids. For the CDR3, the DNA is TGCGCCAGCAGCCATGAACACGGGGGCGTTGAAGAGACCCAGTACTTC. The encoded protein is CASSHEHGGVEETQYF.

With respect to this clonotype: One end of the junction is discordant with germline, which a read error may explain. The CDR3 loop reads CTSSPRTRTAQLPYEQYF. The CDR3 DNA reads TGTACCAGCAGCCCCCGGACCCGGACAGCCCAATTACCCTACGAGCAGTACTTC. The chain is built from TRBV7-9 and TRBJ2-7; a possible D gene is TRBD1 (6 bases). The CDR3 consists of 18 residues. Germline CDR1 and CDR2: SEHNR and FQNEAQ (reference sequence). The full variable domain, its missing parts supplied by reference TRBV7-9 and TRBJ2-7, is DTGVSQNPRHKITKRGQNVTFRCDPISEHNRLYWYRQTLGQGPEFLTYFQNEAQLEKSRLLSDRFSAERPKGSFSTLEIQRTEQGDSAMYLCTSSPRTRTAQLPYEQYFGPGTRLTVT.

A word on this clonotype: This could be a read error, since a much larger clone is one nucleotide away. This sequence joins TRBV4-3 and TRBJ2-1, with D possibly being TRBD1 or TRBD2 (5 bases each). This CDR3 is 15 amino acids long. Trimming took 0 bases from V and 6 from J, leaving 12 bases between them. The germline V gene has CDR1 LGHNA and CDR2 YSLEER. The DNA of the CDR3 is TGCGCCAGCAGCCAAGATGAAGAGGGGCGCAATGAGCAGTTCTTC. Translating gives CASSQDEEGRNEQFF.

The V and J genes are TRBV10-3 and TRBJ2-3; TRBD2 agrees at 9 bases. The J segment lost 4 bases and the V segment lost 6 bases, leaving 8 bases of the junction unmatched. Germline CDR1 reads ENHRY; CDR2 reads SYGVKD. The CDR3 contains 15 residues. CDR3 bases: TGTGCCATCAGCAGTAGTAGCGGGAGCCCAGATACGCAGTATTTT. It is translated as CAISSSSGSPDTQYF.

This clonotype was found a few times. This chain links TRBV20-1 with TRBJ2-3; tentative D call: TRBD2 (5 bases). Germline CDR1 DFQATT, CDR2 SNEGSKA (reference sequence). The CDR3 covers 11 residues. V shed 6 bases and J shed 12 bases, with 16 bases lying between them. CDR3 residues: CSATPSKKQYF. The CDR3, as DNA: TGCAGTGCAACTCCTAGCAAAAAACAGTATTTT.

In its sample, this clonotype was seen a few times. The chain carries TRBV10-3 and TRBJ2-7, with 10 bases aligning to TRBD2. Trimming took 5 bases from V and 5 from J; bases not matched to a gene: 6. The germline V gene has CDR1 ENHRY and CDR2 SYGVKD. The CDR3 is made up of 14 amino acids. The CDR3 is CAISIAGGSDEQYF. The CDR3 nucleotides are TGTGCCATCAGTATAGCGGGAGGTTCCGACGAGCAGTACTTC.

The J gene is TRBJ1-1, the V gene TRBV2; possibly TRBD1 for D (6 bases). Germline CDR1 is SNHLY and CDR2 is FYNNEI. Trimming removed 4 bases at V and 5 bases at J, with 23 bases between. CDR3 length equals 17 residues. In DNA form, the CDR3 reads TGTGCCAGCAGTGGGTTCCAGGGGCGAAGGGTGATTACTGAAGCTTTCTTT. It specifies CASSGFQGRRVITEAFF.

The sample holds a few counts of this clonotype. The rearrangement uses TRBV5-4 and TRBJ2-7; the D gene is possibly TRBD2 (8 bases). V lost 3 bases to trimming and J lost 5 bases, with 15 bases between them. Germline values: CDR1 SGHNT, CDR2 YYREEE (reference sequence). This CDR3 is 14 amino acids long. Here the CDR3 reads CASSSIAGQNEQYF. The CDR3 nucleotides read TGTGCCAGCAGCTCGATAGCGGGACAGAACGAGCAGTACTTC.

This clonotype was seen many times. The J gene is TRBJ1-2, the V gene TRBV7-3, with D tentatively TRBD1 (5 bases). This CDR3 has 13 amino acids. The V gene lost 4 bases and the J gene lost 3 bases, with 9 bases spanning the gap. Germline-derived CDR1 and CDR2 are SGHTA and FQGTGA. This CDR3 is CASSSTGHYGYTF. The CDR3 DNA sequence: TGTGCCAGCAGCTCAACGGGACACTATGGCTACACCTTC.

The V gene is TRBV7-3, the J gene TRBJ1-1; tentative D call: TRBD1 (5 bases). The CDR3 extends over 12 amino acids. Trimming took 4 bases from V and 10 from J, leaving 13 bases between them. Germline V gene sequence: CDR1 SGHTA, CDR2 FQGTGA. The CDR3 nucleotides are TGTGCCAGCAGCTCCACAACGGGGGGAGCTTTCTTT. Protein: CASSSTTGGAFF.

The chain uses TRBV7-6 and TRBJ2-7; weak D call: TRBD1 (6 bases). The end of the DNA is better explained by TRBJ2-5, so the J call may be wrong. The germline V gene encodes CDR1 SGHVS and CDR2 FNYEAQ. The CDR3 consists of 14 residues. The CDR3 nucleotides read TGTGCCAGCAGCTTGGATGGGACACCCGAGACCCAGTACTTC. This translates into CASSLDGTPETQYF.